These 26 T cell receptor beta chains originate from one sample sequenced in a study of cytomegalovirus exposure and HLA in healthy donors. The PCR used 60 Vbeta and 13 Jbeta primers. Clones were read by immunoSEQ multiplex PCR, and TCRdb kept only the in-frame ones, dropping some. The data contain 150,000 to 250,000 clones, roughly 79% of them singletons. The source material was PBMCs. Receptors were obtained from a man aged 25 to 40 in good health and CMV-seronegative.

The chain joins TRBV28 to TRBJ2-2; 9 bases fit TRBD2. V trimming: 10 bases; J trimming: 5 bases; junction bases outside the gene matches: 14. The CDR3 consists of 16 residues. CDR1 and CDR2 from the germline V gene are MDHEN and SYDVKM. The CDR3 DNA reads TGTGCCACCACCCCTGGCGGGAGGGTGGGTACCGGGGAGCTGTTTTTT. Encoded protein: CATTPGGRVGTGELFF.

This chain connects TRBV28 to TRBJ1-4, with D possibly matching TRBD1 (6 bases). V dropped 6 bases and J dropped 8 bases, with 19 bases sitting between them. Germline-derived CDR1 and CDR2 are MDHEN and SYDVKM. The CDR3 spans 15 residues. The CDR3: CASRYRVHGGEKLFF. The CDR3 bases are TGTGCCAGCAGGTACAGGGTGCACGGCGGCGAAAAACTGTTTTTT.

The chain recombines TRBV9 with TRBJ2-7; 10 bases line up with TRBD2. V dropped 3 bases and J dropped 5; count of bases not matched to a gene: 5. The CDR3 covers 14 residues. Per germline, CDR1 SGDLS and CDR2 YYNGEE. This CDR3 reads CASSAGTSDHEQYF. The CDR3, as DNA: TGTGCCAGCAGCGCCGGGACTAGCGACCACGAGCAGTACTTC.

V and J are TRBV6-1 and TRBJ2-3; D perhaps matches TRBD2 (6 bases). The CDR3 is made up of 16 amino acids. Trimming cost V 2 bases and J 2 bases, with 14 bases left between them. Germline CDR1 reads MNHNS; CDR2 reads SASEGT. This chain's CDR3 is CASSERLAAITDTQYF. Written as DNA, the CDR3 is TGTGCCAGCAGTGAAAGGTTAGCGGCCATCACAGATACGCAGTATTTT.

CDR3 amino acids: CASSQPQRRTESEAFF. The DNA of the CDR3 is TGCGCCAGCAGCCAACCCCAGAGACGGACTGAGTCTGAAGCTTTCTTT. The rearrangement links TRBV4-1 to TRBJ1-1; D ambiguous. The V gene lost 2 bases and the J gene lost 6 bases, with 19 bases spanning the gap. CDR1 is MGHRA and CDR2 is YSYEKL in the germline V gene. The CDR3 covers 16 residues.

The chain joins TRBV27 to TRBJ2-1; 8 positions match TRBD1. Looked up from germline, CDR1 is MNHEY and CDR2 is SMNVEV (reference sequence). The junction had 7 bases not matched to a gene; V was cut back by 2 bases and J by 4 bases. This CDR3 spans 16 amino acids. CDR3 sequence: CASSLQGASVYNEQFF. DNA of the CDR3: TGTGCCAGCAGTTTACAGGGGGCGAGCGTATACAATGAGCAGTTCTTC.

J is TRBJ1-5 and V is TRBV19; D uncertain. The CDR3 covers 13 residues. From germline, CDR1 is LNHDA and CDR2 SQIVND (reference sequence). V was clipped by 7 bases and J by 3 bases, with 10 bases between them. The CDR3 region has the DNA TGTGCCAGTACTGACTTCGACAATCAGCCCCAGCATTTT. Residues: CASTDFDNQPQHF.

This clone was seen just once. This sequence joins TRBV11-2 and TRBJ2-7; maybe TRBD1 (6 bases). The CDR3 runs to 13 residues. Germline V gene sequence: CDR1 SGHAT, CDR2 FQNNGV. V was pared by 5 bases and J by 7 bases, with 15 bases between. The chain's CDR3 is CASSRGQLGEQYF. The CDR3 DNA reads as TGTGCCAGCAGCCGAGGACAGCTCGGAGAGCAGTACTTC.

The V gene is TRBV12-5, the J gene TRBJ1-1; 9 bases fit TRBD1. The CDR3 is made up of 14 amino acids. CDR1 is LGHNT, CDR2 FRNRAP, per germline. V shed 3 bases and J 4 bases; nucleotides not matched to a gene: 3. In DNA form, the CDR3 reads TGTGCTAGTGGTTTTGCGGACAGGGGCACTGAAGCTTTCTTT. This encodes CASGFADRGTEAFF.

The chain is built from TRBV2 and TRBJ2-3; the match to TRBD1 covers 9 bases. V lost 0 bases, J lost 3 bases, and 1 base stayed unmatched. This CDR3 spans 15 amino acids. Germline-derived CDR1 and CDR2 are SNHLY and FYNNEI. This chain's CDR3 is CASSEAGTGTDTQYF. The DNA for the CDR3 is TGTGCCAGCAGTGAAGCTGGGACAGGGACAGATACGCAGTATTTT.

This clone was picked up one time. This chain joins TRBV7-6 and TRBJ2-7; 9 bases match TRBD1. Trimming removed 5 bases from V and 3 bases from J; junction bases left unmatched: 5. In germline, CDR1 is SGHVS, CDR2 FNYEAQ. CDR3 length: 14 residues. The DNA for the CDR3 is TGTGCCAGCAGCAAGGGACAGGGAGACTACGAGCAGTACTTC. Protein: CASSKGQGDYEQYF. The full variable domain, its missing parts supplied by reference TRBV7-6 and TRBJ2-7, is GAGVSQSPRYKVTKRGQDVALRCDPISGHVSLYWYRQALGQGPEFLTYFNYEAQQDKSGLPNDRFSAERPEGSISTLTIQRTEQRDSAMYRCASSKGQGDYEQYFGPGTRLTVT.

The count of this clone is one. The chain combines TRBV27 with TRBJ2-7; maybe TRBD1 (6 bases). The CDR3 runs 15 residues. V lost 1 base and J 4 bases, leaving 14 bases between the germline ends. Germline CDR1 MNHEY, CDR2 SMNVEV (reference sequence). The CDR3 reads CASSLFADSRYEQYF. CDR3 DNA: TGTGCCAGCAGTTTATTCGCGGACAGTCGTTACGAGCAGTACTTC.

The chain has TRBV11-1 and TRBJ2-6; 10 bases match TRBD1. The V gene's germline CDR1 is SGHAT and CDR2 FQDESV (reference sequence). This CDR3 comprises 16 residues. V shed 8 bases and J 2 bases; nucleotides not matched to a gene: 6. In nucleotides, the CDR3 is TGTGCCAGCCACCGGGACAGGGGAACTGGGGCCAACGTCCTGACTTTC. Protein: CASHRDRGTGANVLTF.

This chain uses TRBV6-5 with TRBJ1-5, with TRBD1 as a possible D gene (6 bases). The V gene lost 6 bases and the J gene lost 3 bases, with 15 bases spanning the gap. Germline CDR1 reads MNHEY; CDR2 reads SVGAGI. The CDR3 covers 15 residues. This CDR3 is CASRPVDRDNQPQHF. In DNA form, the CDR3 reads TGTGCCAGCAGACCCGTGGACAGAGACAATCAGCCCCAGCATTTT.

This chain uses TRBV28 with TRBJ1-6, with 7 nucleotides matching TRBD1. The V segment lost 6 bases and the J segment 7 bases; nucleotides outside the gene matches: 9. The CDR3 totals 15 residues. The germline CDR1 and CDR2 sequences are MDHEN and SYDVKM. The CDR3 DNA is TGTGCCAGCAGACAGATGACAGGGTTGAATTCACCCCTCCACTTT. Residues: CASRQMTGLNSPLHF. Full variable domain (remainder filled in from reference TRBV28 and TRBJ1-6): DVKVTQSSRYLVKRTGEKVFLECVQDMDHENMFWYRQDPGLGLRLIYFSYDVKMKEKGDIPEGYSVSREKKERFSLILESASTNQTSMYLCASRQMTGLNSPLHFGNGTRLTVT.

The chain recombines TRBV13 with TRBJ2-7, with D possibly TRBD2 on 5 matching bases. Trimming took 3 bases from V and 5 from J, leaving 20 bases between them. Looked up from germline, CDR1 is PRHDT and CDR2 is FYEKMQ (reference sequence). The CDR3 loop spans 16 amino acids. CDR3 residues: CASSFATSGRRNEQYF. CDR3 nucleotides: TGTGCCAGCAGCTTCGCCACGAGCGGTAGAAGAAACGAGCAGTACTTC.

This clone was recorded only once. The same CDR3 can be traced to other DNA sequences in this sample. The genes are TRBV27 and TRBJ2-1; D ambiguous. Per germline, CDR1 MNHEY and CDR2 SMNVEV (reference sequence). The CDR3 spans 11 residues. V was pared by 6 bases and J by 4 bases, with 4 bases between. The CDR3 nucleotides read TGTGCCAGCAGCCAATACAATGAGCAGTTCTTC. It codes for CASSQYNEQFF.

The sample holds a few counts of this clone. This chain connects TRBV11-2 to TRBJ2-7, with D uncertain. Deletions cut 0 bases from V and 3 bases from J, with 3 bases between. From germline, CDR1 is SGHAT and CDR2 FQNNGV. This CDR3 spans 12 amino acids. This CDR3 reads CASSLDHYEQYF. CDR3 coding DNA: TGTGCCAGCAGCTTAGATCACTACGAGCAGTACTTC. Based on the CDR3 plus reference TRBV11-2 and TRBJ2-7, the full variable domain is EAGVAQSPRYKIIEKRQSVAFWCNPISGHATLYWYQQILGQGPKLLIQFQNNGVVDDSQLPKDRFSAERLKGVDSTLKIQPAKLEDSAVYLCASSLDHYEQYFGPGTRLTVT.

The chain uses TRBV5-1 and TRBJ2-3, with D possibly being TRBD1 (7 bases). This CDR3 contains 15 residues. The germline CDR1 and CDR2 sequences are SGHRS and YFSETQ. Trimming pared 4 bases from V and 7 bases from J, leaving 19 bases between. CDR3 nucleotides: TGCGCCAGCAGCCCCTCAGGGGGGTGGAGCCATACGCAGTATTTT. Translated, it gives CASSPSGGWSHTQYF.

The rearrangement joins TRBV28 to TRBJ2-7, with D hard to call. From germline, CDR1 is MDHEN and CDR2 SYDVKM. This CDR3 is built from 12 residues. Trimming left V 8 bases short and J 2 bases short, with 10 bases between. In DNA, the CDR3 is TGTGCCAGCTATCAGGATGCCTACGAGCAGTACTTC. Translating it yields CASYQDAYEQYF.

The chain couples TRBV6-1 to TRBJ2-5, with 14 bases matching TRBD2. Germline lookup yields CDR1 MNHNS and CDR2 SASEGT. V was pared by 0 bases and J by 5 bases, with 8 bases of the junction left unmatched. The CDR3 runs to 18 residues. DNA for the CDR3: TGTGCCAGCAGTGAAGCAGCCGGGACTAGCGGGAGCCGGGAGACCCAGTACTTC. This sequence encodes CASSEAAGTSGSRETQYF.

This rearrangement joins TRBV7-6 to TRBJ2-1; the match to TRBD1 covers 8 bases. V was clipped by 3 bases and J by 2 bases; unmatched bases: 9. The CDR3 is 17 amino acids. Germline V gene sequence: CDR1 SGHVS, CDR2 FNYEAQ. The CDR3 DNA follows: TGTGCCAGCAGCTTTACCGGGACAGGTACCACCTACAATGAGCAGTTCTTC. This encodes CASSFTGTGTTYNEQFF.

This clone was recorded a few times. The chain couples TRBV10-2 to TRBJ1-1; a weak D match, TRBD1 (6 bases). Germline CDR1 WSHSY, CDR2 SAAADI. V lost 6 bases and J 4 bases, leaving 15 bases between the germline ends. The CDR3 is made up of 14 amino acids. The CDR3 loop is CASRDTGTSTEAFF. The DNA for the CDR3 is TGCGCCAGCAGGGATACCGGGACAAGCACTGAAGCTTTCTTT.

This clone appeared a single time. The CDR3 nucleotides are TGTGCCAGCAGCCCGTCAGACCGGGACAGATATGGCTACACCTTC. Its translation is CASSPSDRDRYGYTF. The chain carries TRBV9 and TRBJ1-2; 7 nucleotides agree with TRBD1. Germline V gene data show CDR1 as SGDLS and CDR2 as YYNGEE. Trimming cost V 4 bases and J 5 bases; bases outside gene matches: 11. This CDR3 contains 15 residues.

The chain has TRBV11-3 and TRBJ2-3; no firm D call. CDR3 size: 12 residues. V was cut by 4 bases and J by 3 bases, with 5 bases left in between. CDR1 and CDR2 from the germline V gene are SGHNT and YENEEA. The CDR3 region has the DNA TGTGCCAGCAGCTCGTTGACAGATACGCAGTATTTT. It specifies CASSSLTDTQYF.

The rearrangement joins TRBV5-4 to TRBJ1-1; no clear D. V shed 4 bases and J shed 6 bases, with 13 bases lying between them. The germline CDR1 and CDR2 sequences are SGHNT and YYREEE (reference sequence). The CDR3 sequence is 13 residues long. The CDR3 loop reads CASSTHGGPEAFF. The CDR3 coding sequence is TGTGCCAGCAGCACTCACGGAGGGCCTGAAGCTTTCTTT.